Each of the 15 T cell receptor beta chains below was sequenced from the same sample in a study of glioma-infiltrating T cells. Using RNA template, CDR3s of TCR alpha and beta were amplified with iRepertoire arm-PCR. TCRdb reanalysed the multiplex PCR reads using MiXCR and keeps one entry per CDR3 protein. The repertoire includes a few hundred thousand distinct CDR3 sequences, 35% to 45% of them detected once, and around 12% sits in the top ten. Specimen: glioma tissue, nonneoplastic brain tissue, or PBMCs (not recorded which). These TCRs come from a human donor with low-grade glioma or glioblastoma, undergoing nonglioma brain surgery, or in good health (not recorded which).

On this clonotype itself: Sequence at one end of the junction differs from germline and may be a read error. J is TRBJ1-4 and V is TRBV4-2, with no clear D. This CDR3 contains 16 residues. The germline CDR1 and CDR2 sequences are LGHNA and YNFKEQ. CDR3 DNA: TGTGCCAGCAGCCAGGTTCTGGCGGCAACTGATGAAAAACTGTTTTTT. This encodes CASSQVLAATDEKLFF.

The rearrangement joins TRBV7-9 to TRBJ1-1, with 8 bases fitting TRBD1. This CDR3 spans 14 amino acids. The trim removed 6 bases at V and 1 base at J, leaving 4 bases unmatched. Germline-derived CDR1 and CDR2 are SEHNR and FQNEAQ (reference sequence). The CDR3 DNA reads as TGTGCCAGCAGAACACAGGGGGAGAACACTGAAGCTTTCTTT. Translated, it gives CASRTQGENTEAFF.

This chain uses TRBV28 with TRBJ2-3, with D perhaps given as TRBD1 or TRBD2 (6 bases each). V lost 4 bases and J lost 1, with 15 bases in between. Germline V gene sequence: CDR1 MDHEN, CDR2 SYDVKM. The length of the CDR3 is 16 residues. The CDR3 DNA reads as TGTGCCAGCAGTTATATAGGGGGACTCGGCACAGATACGCAGTATTTT. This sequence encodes CASSYIGGLGTDTQYF.

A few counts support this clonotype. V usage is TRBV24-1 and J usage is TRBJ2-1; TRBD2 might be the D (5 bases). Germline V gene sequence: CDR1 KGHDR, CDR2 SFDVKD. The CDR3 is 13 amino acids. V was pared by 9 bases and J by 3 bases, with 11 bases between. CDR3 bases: TGTGCCACCGAGGGCCCATACTACAATGAGCAGTTCTTC. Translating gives CATEGPYYNEQFF.

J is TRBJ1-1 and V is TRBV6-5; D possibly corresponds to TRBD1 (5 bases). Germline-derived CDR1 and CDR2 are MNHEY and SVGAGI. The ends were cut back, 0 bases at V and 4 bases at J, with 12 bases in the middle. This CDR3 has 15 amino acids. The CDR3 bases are TGTGCCAGCAGTTACTCGGGCAGGGCGGGCACTGAAGCTTTCTTT. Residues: CASSYSGRAGTEAFF.

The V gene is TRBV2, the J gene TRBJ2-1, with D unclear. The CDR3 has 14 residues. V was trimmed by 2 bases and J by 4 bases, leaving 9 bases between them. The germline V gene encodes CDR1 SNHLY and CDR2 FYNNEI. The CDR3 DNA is TGTGCCAGCAGTGAACTAGGATTATACAATGAGCAGTTCTTC. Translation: CASSELGLYNEQFF.

CDR3 DNA sequence: TGTGCCAGCAGCTCAACTCGGTTCTCTGGAAACACCATATATTTT. This sequence encodes CASSSTRFSGNTIYF. The chain has TRBV7-8 and TRBJ1-3, with D hard to call. Trimming shortened V by 4 bases and J by 0 bases, and 10 bases separated the two germline ends. CDR3 length: 15 residues. CDR1 is SGHVS and CDR2 is FQNEAQ in the germline V gene.

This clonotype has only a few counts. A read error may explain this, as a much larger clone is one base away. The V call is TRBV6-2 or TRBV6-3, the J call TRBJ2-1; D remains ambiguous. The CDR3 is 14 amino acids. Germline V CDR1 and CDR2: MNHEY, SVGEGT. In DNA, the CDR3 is TGTGCCAGAAGTTACGGTGAGACTGGAAATGAGCAGTTCTTC. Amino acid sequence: CARSYGETGNEQFF.

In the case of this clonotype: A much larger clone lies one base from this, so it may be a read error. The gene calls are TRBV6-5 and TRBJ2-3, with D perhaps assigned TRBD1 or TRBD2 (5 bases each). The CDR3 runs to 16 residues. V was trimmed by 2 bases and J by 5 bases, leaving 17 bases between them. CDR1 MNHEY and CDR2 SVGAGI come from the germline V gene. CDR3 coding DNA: TGTGCCAGCAGTTACCTCCAGCTAGGGACCGGAGATACGCAGTATTTT. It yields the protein CASSYLQLGTGDTQYF.

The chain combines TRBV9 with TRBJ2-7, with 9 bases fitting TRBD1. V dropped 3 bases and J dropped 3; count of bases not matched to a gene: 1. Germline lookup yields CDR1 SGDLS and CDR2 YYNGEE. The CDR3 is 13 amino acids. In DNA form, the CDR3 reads TGTGCCAGCAGCGGACAGGGGGACTACGAGCAGTACTTC. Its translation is CASSGQGDYEQYF.

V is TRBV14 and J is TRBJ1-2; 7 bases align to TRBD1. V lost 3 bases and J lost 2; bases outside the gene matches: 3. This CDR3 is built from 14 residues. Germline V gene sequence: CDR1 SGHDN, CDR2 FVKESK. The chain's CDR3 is CASSQVTGNYGYTF. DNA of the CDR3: TGTGCCAGCAGCCAGGTGACAGGGAACTATGGCTACACCTTC.

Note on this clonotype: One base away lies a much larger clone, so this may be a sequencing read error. The chain's CDR3 is CGARGGLAGSYEQYF. CDR3 bases: TGCGGTGCTAGAGGGGGACTAGCGGGATCCTACGAGCAGTACTTC. The chain combines TRBV20-1 with TRBJ2-7; 13 positions match TRBD2. Germline CDR1 DFQATT, CDR2 SNEGSKA (reference sequence). The CDR3 is 15 residues long.

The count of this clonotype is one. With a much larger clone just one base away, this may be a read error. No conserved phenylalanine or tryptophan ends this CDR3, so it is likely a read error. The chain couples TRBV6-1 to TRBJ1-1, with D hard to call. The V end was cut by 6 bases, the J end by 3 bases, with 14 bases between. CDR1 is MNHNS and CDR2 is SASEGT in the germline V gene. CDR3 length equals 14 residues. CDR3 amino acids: CASSPDGLDTEAFL. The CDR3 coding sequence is TGTGCCAGCAGCCCGGACGGGCTGGACACTGAAGCTTTCCTT.

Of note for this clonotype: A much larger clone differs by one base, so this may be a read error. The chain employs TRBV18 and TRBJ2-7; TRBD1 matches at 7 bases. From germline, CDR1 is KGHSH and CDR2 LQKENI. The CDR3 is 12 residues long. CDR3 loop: CASSPQGAELYF. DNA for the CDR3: TGTGCCAGCTCACCACAGGGGGCCGAGCTGTACTTC.

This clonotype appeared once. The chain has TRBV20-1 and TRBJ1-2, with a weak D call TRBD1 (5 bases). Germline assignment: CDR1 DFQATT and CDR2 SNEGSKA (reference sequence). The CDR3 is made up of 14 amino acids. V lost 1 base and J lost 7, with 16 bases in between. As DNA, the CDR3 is TGCAGTGCTAGAGGCAGACAGCCCGAGGGTGGCTACACCTTC. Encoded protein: CSARGRQPEGGYTF.